One sample yielded the 17 T cell receptor beta chains listed below, sequenced in a study of T cells in Graves' hyperthyroidism and ophthalmopathy. TCR beta CDR3 region amplification was performed from RNA transcripts. Using the HTBI primer set, a first-round RT-PCR was run on the TCR CDR3. TCRdb reprocessed the multiplex PCR reads with MiXCR, giving one entry per CDR3 protein. This sample has some 720,000 distinct CDR3 sequences, with around 15% found just once. Sequencing input: blood. These receptors came from a young man with Graves' hyperthyroidism.

In this sample, this clonotype turned up a few times. This chain joins TRBV9 and TRBJ2-4, with 7 bases lining up with TRBD2. CDR3 size: 15 residues. Germline CDR1 is SGDLS and CDR2 is YYNGEE. J lost 8 bases, V lost 0 bases, and 8 bases had no gene match. CDR3 DNA: TGTGCCAGCAGCGTAGCTGAGAGGGCGGGGGACATTCAGTACTTC. Translation: CASSVAERAGDIQYF.

The J gene is TRBJ2-2, the V gene TRBV10-3; D remains ambiguous. Germline CDR1 and CDR2: ENHRY and SYGVKD. Trimming stripped 10 bases from V and 4 bases from J, with 10 bases between. This CDR3 spans 12 amino acids. The CDR3 nucleotides are TGTGCCACTACCTCCATCACCGGGGAGCTGTTTTTT. This codes for CATTSITGELFF.

In DNA, the CDR3 is TGTGCCAGCAGCTCCTCGACTAGCGGGGGCCTAACCGGGGAGCTGTTTTTT. It codes for CASSSSTSGGLTGELFF. V gene TRBV5-8 combines with J gene TRBJ2-2; TRBD2 aligns across 12 bases. Trimming at V came to 3 bases and at J to 5 bases, leaving 8 bases not matched to a gene. CDR3 length: 17 residues. Per the germline V gene, CDR1 is SGHTS and CDR2 is YDEGEE. Full variable domain (outside the CDR3, taken from reference TRBV5-8 and TRBJ2-2): EAGVTQSPTHLIKTRGQQATLRCSPISGHTSVYWYQQALGLGLQFLLWYDEGEERNRGNFPPRFSGRQFPNYSSELNVNALELEDSALYLCASSSSTSGGLTGELFFGEGSRLTVL.

This clonotype was seen many times. The chain uses TRBV29-1 and TRBJ2-3; the match to TRBD2 covers 10 bases. Germline assignment: CDR1 SQVTM and CDR2 ANQGSEA. V lost 6 bases and J lost 0; bases outside the gene matches: 3. The CDR3 is 14 amino acids. The CDR3 nucleotides are TGCAGCGTAGCGGGAGGGGAAAGCACAGATACGCAGTATTTT. Amino acids: CSVAGGESTDTQYF.

This clonotype was detected many times. V and J are TRBV3-1 and TRBJ1-5; a possible D gene is TRBD1 (6 bases). The germline CDR1 and CDR2 sequences are LGHDT and YNNKEL (reference sequence). V was pared by 3 bases and J by 7 bases, with 10 bases between. The CDR3 runs to 13 residues. The CDR3 coding sequence is TGTGCCAGCAGCCACGGCAGGGGCCAGCCCCAGCATTTT. The encoded protein is CASSHGRGQPQHF.

The chain uses TRBV20-1 and TRBJ1-1, with unresolved D. The CDR3 length is 13 residues. The V gene lost 3 bases and the J gene lost 4 bases, with 12 bases spanning the gap. The germline V gene has CDR1 DFQATT and CDR2 SNEGSKA (reference sequence). The CDR3 spells CSASPAPSTEAFF. The CDR3 DNA follows: TGCAGTGCTAGCCCCGCCCCCAGCACTGAAGCTTTCTTT.

This chain joins TRBV20-1 and TRBJ2-2, with 7 bases fitting TRBD2. With V trimmed by 4 bases and J by 4 bases, 9 bases remained unmatched. CDR3 length: 15 residues. The germline CDR1 and CDR2 sequences are DFQATT and SNEGSKA (reference sequence). The CDR3 sequence: CSATQRGGVTGELFF. The CDR3 nucleotides are TGCAGTGCTACACAAAGGGGAGGGGTCACCGGGGAGCTGTTTTTT.

V is TRBV27 and J is TRBJ1-5; TRBD1 matches 11 bases. Germline V gives CDR1 MNHEY, CDR2 SMNVEV (reference sequence). V gave up 4 bases and J gave up 8 bases; unmatched junction bases: 10. CDR3 size: 16 residues. The CDR3 DNA reads as TGTGCCAGCAGTTCCGGACAGGGGGCCGGGGGGAAGCCCCAGCATTTT. Residues: CASSSGQGAGGKPQHF.

This clonotype turned up a few times. The chain joins TRBV7-9 to TRBJ1-4; 8 bases are a match to TRBD1. J gave up 6 bases and V 5 bases, and 8 bases lay outside the gene matches. This CDR3 is 15 amino acids long. Germline CDR1 reads SEHNR; CDR2 reads FQNEAQ (reference sequence). In DNA, the CDR3 is TGTGCCAGCAGCACAGGACAGGGCCCCGATGAAAAACTGTTTTTT. This encodes CASSTGQGPDEKLFF.

This clonotype was recorded many times. This chain uses TRBV28 with TRBJ2-1; D remains unclear. Germline V CDR1 and CDR2: MDHEN, SYDVKM. V lost 5 bases, J lost 4 bases, and 15 bases lay in between. The length of the CDR3 is 15 residues. The DNA of the CDR3 is TGTGCCAGCAGTAGCCCCATTTTGATATACAATGAGCAGTTCTTC. Translated, it gives CASSSPILIYNEQFF.

This clonotype has just a few counts. V gene TRBV7-3 combines with J gene TRBJ2-7; 7 positions match TRBD2. This CDR3 has 14 residues. Unmatched junction bases numbered 7, after V lost 2 bases and J lost 6 bases. Germline V lookup: CDR1 SGHTA, CDR2 FQGTGA. CDR3: CASSLRAGASEQYF. CDR3 bases: TGTGCCAGCAGCTTACGGGCGGGAGCTTCCGAGCAGTACTTC.

This clonotype showed up many times. The chain is built from TRBV12-3 or TRBV12-4 and TRBJ2-5, with a possible D match to TRBD2 (6 bases). The CDR3 has 13 residues. V was shortened by 6 bases and J by 8 bases, with 16 bases between the two germline ends. CDR3 amino acids: CASRRGPWNTQYF. CDR3 coding DNA: TGTGCCAGCAGGCGGGGCCCGTGGAACACCCAGTACTTC.

The chain uses TRBV9 and TRBJ1-4; unclear D gene. The CDR3 length is 14 residues. CDR1 and CDR2 from the germline V gene are SGDLS and YYNGEE. V was shortened by 7 bases and J by 7 bases, with 17 bases between the two germline ends. The CDR3 region is CASSSATGIEKLFF. The CDR3 nucleotides are TGTGCCAGCTCCTCGGCTACGGGGATTGAAAAACTGTTTTTT.

At least ten counts were recorded for this clonotype. The chain recombines TRBV15 with TRBJ2-7; TRBD2 agrees at 13 bases. The length of the CDR3 is 15 residues. Trimming took 5 bases from V and 3 from J; bases not matched to a gene: 4. Germline values: CDR1 LNHNV, CDR2 YYDKDF (reference sequence). This CDR3 is CATSGGLAGRYEQYF. The CDR3 DNA reads as TGTGCCACCAGCGGGGGACTAGCGGGACGCTACGAGCAGTACTTC.

The chain is built from TRBV12-3 or TRBV12-4 and TRBJ1-5, with D tentatively TRBD1 (5 bases). CDR3 length equals 15 residues. V was shortened by 6 bases and J by 1 base, with 13 bases between the two germline ends. The CDR3, as DNA: TGTGCCAGCAGCCCCGTGGGGCGGAGCAATCAGCCCCAGCATTTT. Residues: CASSPVGRSNQPQHF.

The V and J genes are TRBV24-1 and TRBJ2-1; unclear D gene. The germline CDR1 and CDR2 sequences are KGHDR and SFDVKD. Trimming left V 4 bases short and J 1 base short, with 13 bases between. The CDR3 extends over 16 amino acids. CDR3 DNA: TGTGCCACCAGTGACGGGCCCCTTGGGTCCTACAATGAGCAGTTCTTC. It translates to CATSDGPLGSYNEQFF.

The chain employs TRBV5-4 and TRBJ2-5; 8 bases fit TRBD2. V lost 1 base, J lost 5 bases, and 7 bases stayed unmatched. This CDR3 is 15 amino acids long. CDR1 is SGHNT, CDR2 YYREEE, per germline (reference sequence). CDR3 DNA sequence: TGTGCCAGCAGCTTGCCAGCGGGAGAGGGGGAGACCCAGTACTTC. Translation gives CASSLPAGEGETQYF.